This T cell receptor (beta chain) was sequenced in a study of PD-1 blockade in mismatch repair-deficient tumors. A few counts support this clone. The length of the CDR3 is 14 residues. The V gene's germline CDR1 is SGHRS and CDR2 YFSETQ. V gave up 0 bases and J gave up 7 bases; unmatched junction bases: 6. Measured with immunoSEQ multiplex PCR; TCRdb has only the in-frame clones, and not every one. The sample consists of roughly 37,000 clones, roughly 83% of them appearing once. The source material was PBMCs, sampled about 38 weeks after starting pembrolizumab. The rearrangement links TRBV5-1 to TRBJ1-1, with TRBD1 matching over 7 bases. The source is an adult with mismatch repair-deficient cancer. The CDR3 nucleotides read TGCGCCAGCAGCTTGGGCAGGGGGTACGGTGAAGCTTTCTTT. This translates into CASSLGRGYGEAFF.